This TCR beta chain was retrieved from a study of T cell repertoires in cytomegalovirus infection. Across the whole study: It was the public TCR beta signatures that indicated both CMV infection and matching HLA type.

A note on this clonotype: Its antigen is not known.

Germline CDR1 SEHNR, CDR2 FQNEAQ (reference sequence). Trimming pared 7 bases from V and 0 bases from J, leaving 13 bases between. The CDR3 runs to 15 residues. Findings and limits, study-wide: Cumulated frequencies of public TCR beta families served to identify carriers of CMV plus the relevant HLA. HLA-C-restricted CMV clonotypes gave the most frequent clonotype in two of eight donors.

TCRdb re-called the reads with MiXCR, one entry per CDR3 protein. The sample has around 750,000 distinct CDR3 sequences; approximately 32% are singletons. The clonotype was recovered from a human donor in good health (CMV status not recorded). Some clones in this sample may be carry-over from other donors' samples. Specimen: cultured CD8+ T cells from PBMCs, collected from culture after CMV antigen stimulation. This chain joins TRBV7-9 and TRBJ1-3; D gene uncertain. The CDR3 region has the DNA TGTGCCAGCAATCCGACGGGTGCCTCTGGAAACACCATATATTTT. It yields the protein CASNPTGASGNTIYF.